This T cell receptor (beta chain) was retrieved from a study of tumor-infiltrating lymphocytes in primary liver carcinoma. The overall study: Between about 4 and 10 cm across, the tumors were all of stage T1-T3 N0M0. Study findings and constraints: Because the samples were bulk unsorted, the study did not compare CD4+ and CD8+ repertoires.

From 500 ng of total RNA, TCR beta-specific cDNA was reverse-transcribed using a constant-region primer. Construction of TCR beta libraries relied on three successive nested multiplex PCR rounds employing slightly modified ARM-PCR. The first two PCR rounds used TRBV1-TRBV30 primers with a Cbeta primer, nine to ten cycles each. TCRdb ran MiXCR on the multiplex PCR reads and lists one entry per CDR3 protein. Among about 300,000 distinct CDR3 sequences listed, 55% to 65% were seen once. Both blood RNA, taken from unsorted whole blood, and germline DNA were extracted. V lost 9 bases to trimming and J lost 0 bases, with 5 bases between them. The CDR3 contains 11 residues. Per the germline V gene, CDR1 is MNHNS and CDR2 is SASEGT. This clonotype was recorded many times. The antigen is undetermined.

This chain connects TRBV6-1 to TRBJ1-1; D remains ambiguous. Sequencing input: peripheral blood. This receptor was taken from a middle-aged man with primary liver carcinoma and hepatitis B virus infection. CDR3 nucleotides: TGTGCCAGTTCTATGAACACTGAAGCTTTCTTT. Its protein product is CASSMNTEAFF.